Listed here is a single T cell receptor beta chain. As processed by the authors: Amplifying reference gene primers gave estimates of nucleated cell counts. The protocol was immunoSEQ multiplex PCR, while the TCRdb copy is restricted to in-frame clones and leaves out a portion. The DNA gave D and trimming, while V, J and clone size come from that table. The sample lists roughly 240,000 clones, approximately 86% seen once, with about 3.6% in the top ten. This entry comes from a study of blood T cell repertoires in COVID-19. The overall study: Researchers got acute and convalescent COVID-19 samples from the United States, Italy and Spain. PBMCs, B-cell-depleted T cells, or T cells provided the cDNA or gDNA that made up the material.

This CDR3 has 14 residues. The V gene's germline CDR1 is LGHDT and CDR2 YNNKEL (reference sequence). The trim removed 4 bases at V and 8 bases at J, leaving 10 bases unmatched. The clonotype originates from a man between 18 and 29 years old with active or convalescent COVID-19. Source material: peripheral blood. The rearrangement joins TRBV3-1 (or the pseudogene TRBV3-2) to TRBJ1-1; 7 nucleotides match TRBD1. The CDR3 protein is CASSPAGGGEEAFF. The CDR3 DNA reads as TGTGCCAGCAGCCCCGCAGGAGGGGGCGAGGAAGCTTTCTTT.